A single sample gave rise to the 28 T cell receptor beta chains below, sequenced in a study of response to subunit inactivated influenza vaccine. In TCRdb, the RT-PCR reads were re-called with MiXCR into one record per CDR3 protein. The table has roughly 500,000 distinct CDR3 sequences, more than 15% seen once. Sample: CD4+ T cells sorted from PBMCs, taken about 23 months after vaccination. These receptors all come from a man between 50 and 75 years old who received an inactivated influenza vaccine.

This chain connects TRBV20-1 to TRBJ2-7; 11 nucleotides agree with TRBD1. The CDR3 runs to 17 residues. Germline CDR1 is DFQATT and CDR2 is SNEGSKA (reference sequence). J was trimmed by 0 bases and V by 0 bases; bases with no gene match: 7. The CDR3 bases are TGCAGTGCTAGAGATCTCGCCGGACAGGGGGCCTCCTACGAGCAGTACTTC. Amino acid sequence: CSARDLAGQGASYEQYF.

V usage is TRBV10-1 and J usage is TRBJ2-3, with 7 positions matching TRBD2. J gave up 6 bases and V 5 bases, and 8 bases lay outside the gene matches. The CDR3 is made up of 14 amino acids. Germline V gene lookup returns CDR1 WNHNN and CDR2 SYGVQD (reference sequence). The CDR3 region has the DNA TGCGCCAGCAGTCCGACTAGCCCAGGGGATACGCAGTATTTT. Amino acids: CASSPTSPGDTQYF.

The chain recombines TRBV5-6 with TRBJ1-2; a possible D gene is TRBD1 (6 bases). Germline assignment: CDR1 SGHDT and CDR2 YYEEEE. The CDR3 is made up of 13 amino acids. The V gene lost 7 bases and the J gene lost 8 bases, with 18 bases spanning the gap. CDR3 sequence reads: CASGPGGPGGYTF. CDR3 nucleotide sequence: TGTGCCAGCGGCCCGGGGGGGCCGGGGGGCTACACCTTC.

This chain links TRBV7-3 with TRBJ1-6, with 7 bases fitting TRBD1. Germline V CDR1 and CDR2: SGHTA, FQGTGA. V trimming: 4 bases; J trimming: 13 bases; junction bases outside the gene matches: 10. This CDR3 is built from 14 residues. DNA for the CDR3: TGTGCCAGCAGCTCTCAGGGGGAGGTTGGTCCCCTCCACTTT. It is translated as CASSSQGEVGPLHF. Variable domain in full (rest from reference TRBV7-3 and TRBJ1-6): GAGVSQTPSNKVTEKGKYVELRCDPISGHTALYWYRQSLGQGPEFLIYFQGTGAADDSGLPNDRFFAVRPEGSVSTLKIQRTERGDSAVYLCASSSQGEVGPLHFGNGTRLTVT.

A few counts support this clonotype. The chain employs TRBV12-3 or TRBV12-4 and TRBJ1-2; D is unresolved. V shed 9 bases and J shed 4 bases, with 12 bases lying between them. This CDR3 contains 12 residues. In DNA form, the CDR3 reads TGTGCCAGTTCCGATACTATCTATGGCTACACCTTC. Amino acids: CASSDTIYGYTF.

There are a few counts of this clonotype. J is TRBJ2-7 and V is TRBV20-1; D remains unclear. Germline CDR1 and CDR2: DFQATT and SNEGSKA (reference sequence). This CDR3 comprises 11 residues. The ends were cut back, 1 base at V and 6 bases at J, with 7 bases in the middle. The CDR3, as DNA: TGCAGTGCTAGAGGGGGTATCGAGCAGTACTTC. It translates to CSARGGIEQYF.

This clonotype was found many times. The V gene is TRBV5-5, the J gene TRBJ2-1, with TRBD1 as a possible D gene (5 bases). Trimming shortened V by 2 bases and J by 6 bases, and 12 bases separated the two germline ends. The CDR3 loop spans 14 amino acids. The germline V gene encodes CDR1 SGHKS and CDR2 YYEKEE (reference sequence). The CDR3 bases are TGTGCCAGCAGCTTAAGGGAAAGGGGCAATGAGCAGTTCTTC. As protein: CASSLRERGNEQFF.

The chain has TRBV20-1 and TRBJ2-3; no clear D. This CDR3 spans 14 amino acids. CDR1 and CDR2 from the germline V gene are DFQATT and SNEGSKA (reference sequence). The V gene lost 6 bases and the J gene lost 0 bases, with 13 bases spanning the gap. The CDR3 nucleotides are TGCAGTGCCGGAGTAGGGCCAAGCACAGATACGCAGTATTTT. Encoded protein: CSAGVGPSTDTQYF.

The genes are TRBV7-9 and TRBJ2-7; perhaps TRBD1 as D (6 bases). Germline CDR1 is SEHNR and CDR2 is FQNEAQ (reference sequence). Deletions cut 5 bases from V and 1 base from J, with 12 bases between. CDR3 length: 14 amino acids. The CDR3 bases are TGTGCCAGCAGCACAGACAGGTTGTCCTACGAGCAGTACTTC. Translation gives CASSTDRLSYEQYF.

The CDR3 protein is CATKLLRDRTYEQYF. CDR3 in DNA: TGTGCCACTAAACTACTACGGGACAGGACCTACGAGCAGTACTTC. The chain uses TRBV24-1 and TRBJ2-7; 8 nucleotides line up with TRBD1. The CDR3 length is 15 residues. After removal of 10 bases from V and 2 bases from J, the junction contained 12 bases not matched to a gene. Germline loops: CDR1 KGHDR, CDR2 SFDVKD.

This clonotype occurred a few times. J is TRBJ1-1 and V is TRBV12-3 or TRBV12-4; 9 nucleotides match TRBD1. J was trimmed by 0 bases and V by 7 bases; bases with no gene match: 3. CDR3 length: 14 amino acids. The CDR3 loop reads CASKGQGLNTEAFF. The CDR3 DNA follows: TGTGCCAGCAAGGGACAGGGCTTGAACACTGAAGCTTTCTTT.

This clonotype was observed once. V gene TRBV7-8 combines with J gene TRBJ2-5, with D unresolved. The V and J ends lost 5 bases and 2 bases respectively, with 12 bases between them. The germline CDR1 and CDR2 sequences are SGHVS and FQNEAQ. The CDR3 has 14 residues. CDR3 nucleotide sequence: TGTGCCAGCAGCATGCTATTTGAACAAGAGACCCAGTACTTC. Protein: CASSMLFEQETQYF.

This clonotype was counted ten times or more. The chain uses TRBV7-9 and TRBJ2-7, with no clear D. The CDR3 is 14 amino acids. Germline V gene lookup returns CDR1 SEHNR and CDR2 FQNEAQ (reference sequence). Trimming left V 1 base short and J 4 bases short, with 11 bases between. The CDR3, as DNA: TGTGCCAGCAGCTTAGGGCTACCCCCTTACGAGCAGTACTTC. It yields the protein CASSLGLPPYEQYF.

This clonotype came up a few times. The chain's CDR3 is CASSVGGLAGVEQFF. The CDR3 coding sequence is TGTGCCAGCAGCGTAGGGGGACTAGCGGGAGTTGAGCAGTTCTTC. V is TRBV9 and J is TRBJ2-1; 14 bases match TRBD2. The length of the CDR3 is 15 residues. V lost 0 bases, J lost 9 bases, and 2 bases stayed unmatched. The germline V gene has CDR1 SGDLS and CDR2 YYNGEE. The full variable domain, with the rest looked up from reference TRBV9 and TRBJ2-1, is DSGVTQTPKHLITATGQRVTLRCSPRSGDLSVYWYQQSLDQGLQFLIQYYNGEERAKGNILERFSAQQFPDLHSELNLSSLELGDSALYFCASSVGGLAGVEQFFGPGTRLTVL.

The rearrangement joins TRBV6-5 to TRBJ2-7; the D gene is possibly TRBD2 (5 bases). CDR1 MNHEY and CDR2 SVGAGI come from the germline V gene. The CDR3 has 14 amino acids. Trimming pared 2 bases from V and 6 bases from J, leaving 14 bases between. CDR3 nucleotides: TGTGCCAGCAGTTACGAGTCCCGGGGTTCCGAGCAGTACTTC. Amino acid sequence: CASSYESRGSEQYF.

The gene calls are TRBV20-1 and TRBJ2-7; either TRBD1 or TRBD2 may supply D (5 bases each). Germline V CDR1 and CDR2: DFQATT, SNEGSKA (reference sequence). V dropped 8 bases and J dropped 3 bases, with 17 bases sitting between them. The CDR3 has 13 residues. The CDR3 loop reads CSPRDARNYEQYF. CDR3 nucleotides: TGCAGTCCGAGGGACGCCAGAAACTACGAGCAGTACTTC.

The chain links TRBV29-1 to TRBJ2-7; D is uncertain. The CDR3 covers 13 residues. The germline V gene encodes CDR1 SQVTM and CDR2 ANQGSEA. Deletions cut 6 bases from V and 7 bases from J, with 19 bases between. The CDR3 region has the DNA TGCAGCGTGGCCCCTGGAACGCTTGGGGAGCAGTACTTC. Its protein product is CSVAPGTLGEQYF.

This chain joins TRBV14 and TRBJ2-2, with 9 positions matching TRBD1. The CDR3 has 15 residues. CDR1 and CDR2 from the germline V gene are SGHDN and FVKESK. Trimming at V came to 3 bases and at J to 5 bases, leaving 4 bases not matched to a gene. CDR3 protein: CASSHGQGLTGELFF. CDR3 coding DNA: TGTGCCAGCAGCCACGGACAGGGGCTAACCGGGGAGCTGTTTTTT.

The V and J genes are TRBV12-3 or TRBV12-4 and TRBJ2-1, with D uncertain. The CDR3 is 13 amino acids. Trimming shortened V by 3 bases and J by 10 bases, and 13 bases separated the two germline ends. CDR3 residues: CASSFPAGGEQFF. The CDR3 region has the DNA TGTGCCAGCAGTTTTCCGGCTGGCGGCGAGCAGTTCTTC.

The CDR3 DNA sequence: TGTGCCAGCAGCCCGACAGCGGGGGGGTTCGGGACCCAGTACTTC. Translating gives CASSPTAGGFGTQYF. The J gene is TRBJ2-5, the V gene TRBV3-1, with TRBD2 identical over 10 bases. Unmatched junction bases numbered 9, after V lost 4 bases and J lost 7 bases. This CDR3 spans 15 amino acids. Germline loops: CDR1 LGHDT, CDR2 YNNKEL (reference sequence).

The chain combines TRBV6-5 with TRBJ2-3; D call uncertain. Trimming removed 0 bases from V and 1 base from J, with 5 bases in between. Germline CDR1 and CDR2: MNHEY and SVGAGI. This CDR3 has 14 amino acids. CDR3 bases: TGTGCCAGCAGTTACTCGATGGGCACAGATACGCAGTATTTT. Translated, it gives CASSYSMGTDTQYF.

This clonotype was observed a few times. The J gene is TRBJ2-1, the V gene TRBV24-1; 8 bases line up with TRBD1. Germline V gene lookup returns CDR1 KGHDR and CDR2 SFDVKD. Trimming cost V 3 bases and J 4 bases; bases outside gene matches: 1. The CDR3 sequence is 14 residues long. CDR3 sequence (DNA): TGTGCCACCAGTGATGGACAGGGTTACAATGAGCAGTTCTTC. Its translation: CATSDGQGYNEQFF.

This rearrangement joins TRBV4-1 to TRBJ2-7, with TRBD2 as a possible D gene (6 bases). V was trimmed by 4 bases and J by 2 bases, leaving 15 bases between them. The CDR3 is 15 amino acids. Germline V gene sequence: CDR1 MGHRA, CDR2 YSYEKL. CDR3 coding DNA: TGCGCCAGCAGCCGCCCTCCGGCGGGGACCTACGAGCAGTACTTC. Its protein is CASSRPPAGTYEQYF.

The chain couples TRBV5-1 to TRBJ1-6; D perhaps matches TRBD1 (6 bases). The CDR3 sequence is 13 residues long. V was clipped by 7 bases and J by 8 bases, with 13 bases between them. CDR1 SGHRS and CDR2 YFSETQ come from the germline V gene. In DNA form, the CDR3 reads TGCGCCAGCTCGACGGGGGCTTATTCACCCCTCCACTTT. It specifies CASSTGAYSPLHF. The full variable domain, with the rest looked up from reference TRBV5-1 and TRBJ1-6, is KAGVTQTPRYLIKTRGQQVTLSCSPISGHRSVSWYQQTPGQGLQFLFEYFSETQRNKGNFPGRFSGRQFSNSRSEMNVSTLELGDSALYLCASSTGAYSPLHFGNGTRLTVT.

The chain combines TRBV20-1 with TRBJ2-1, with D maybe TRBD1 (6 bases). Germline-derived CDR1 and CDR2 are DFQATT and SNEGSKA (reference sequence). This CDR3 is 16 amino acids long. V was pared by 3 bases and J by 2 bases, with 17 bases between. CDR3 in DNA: TGCAGTGCTAGGAAGGGGTCCGGGACAACCTACAATGAGCAGTTCTTC. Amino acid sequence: CSARKGSGTTYNEQFF.

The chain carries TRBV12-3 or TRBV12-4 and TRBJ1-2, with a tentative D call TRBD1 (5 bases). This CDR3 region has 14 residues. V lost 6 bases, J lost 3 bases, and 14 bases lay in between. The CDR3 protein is CASRATGGHYGYTF. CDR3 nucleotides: TGTGCCAGCAGGGCCACAGGAGGACACTATGGCTACACCTTC.

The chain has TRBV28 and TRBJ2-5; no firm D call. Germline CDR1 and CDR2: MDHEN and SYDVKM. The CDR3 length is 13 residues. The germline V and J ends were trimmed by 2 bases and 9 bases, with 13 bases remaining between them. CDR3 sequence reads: CASSLGGPDAQYF. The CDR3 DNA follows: TGTGCCAGCAGTTTAGGCGGTCCGGACGCCCAGTACTTC.

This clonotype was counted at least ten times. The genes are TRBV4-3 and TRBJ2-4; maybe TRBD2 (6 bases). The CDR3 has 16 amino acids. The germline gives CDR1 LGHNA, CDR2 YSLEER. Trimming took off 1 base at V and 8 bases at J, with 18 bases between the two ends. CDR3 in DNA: TGCGCCAGCAGCCAAGGACCGGCTGGGGGGACGGACATTCAGTACTTC. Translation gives CASSQGPAGGTDIQYF.